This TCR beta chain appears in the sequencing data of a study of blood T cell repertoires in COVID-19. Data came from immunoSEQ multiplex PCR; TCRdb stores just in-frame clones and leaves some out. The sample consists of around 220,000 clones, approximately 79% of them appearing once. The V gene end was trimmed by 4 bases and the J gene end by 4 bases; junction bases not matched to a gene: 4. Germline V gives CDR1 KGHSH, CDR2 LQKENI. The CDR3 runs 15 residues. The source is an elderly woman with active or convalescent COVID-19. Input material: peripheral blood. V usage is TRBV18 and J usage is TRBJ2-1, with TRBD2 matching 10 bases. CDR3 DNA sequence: TGTGCCAGCTCACTACGGACTAGCGGATACAATGAGCAGTTCTTC. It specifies CASSLRTSGYNEQFF.